This TCR beta chain was identified in a study of T cell responses to AZD1222 COVID-19 vaccine (dated by TCRdb to the early 2020s). In terms of the full investigation: TCR sequencing covered fewer than 250 trial participants: 200 to 220 given two doses of AZD1222 and around 25 given two doses of MenACWY control vaccine. Trial participants were enrolled by age into subgroups of 18-55, 56-69 and 70-plus years, and about 150, 27 and 61 TCR-sequenced participants, respectively, were included in these subgroups. The paper as a whole reports these results and caveats: After two AZD1222 doses, both the breadth and the depth of spike-specific TCRs were significantly higher than at day 0 and than in MenACWY recipients. Participants were mostly white British, with more females than males. The authors suggested clonal diversity may have been underestimated. Conclusions about previously exposed vaccinees are limited because only a handful of AZD1222 recipients were SARS-CoV-2 seropositive at baseline. Vaccine-associated CD4 TCRs spanned the whole spike protein, with dominant responses in regions 160-218 and 743-854. In the small 56-69-year group, the increase in depth fell short of significance, most likely because of low power. No day 14 peak-response samples were available, so repertoires were characterized only after the peak T cell response. Reportedly, close to half of the unique spike-specific TCRs recognized epitopes lying outside the regions that are mutated in the B.1.351 and B.1.1.7 variants.

Concerning this clone itself: What antigen it recognizes has not been identified. Base qualities are not recorded, but no much larger clone differs from it by a single base.

V was cut back by 3 bases and J by 0 bases, leaving a gap of 9 bases between them. The germline V gene yields SNHLY for CDR1 and FYNNEI for CDR2. From its cysteine to its phenylalanine, the CDR3 spans 15 amino acids. The only DNA kept is the CDR3, 45 bases in frame from the first base. The CDR3 regions of human TCRbeta chains were analyzed by immunosequencing. From the authors' description of their analysis: Repertoire TCRs were matched against a reference library of SARS-CoV-2-specific TCRs generated with the MIRA antigen-specificity platform. Breadth was defined as the fraction of unique TCRs that were SARS-CoV-2-associated, and depth was defined as the fraction of total T cells that were SARS-CoV-2-associated. Using the MIRA data, each spike-specific TCR was mapped to the spike region that the TCR reacts to and placed in a CD4 or CD8 class. Log10-transformed breadth and depth values were compared by one-way ANOVA with Sidak's multiple comparisons tests. Held by TCRdb, this immuneACCESS table contains in-frame sequences only and omits some clones. Under half of the omission traces to an unresolved V gene where checked; the cause of the rest is unknown. V, J and clone size were drawn from that table, and D and trimming were deduced from the DNA. For this sample the table gives about 72,000 clones, of which approximately 90% were detected only once. The top ten hold 28% of the sample.

The label giving this sample's time point can be read as: about 28 days (+/-7) after the second vaccine dose. AZD1222 recipients given second doses at about 4 weeks or at about 12 weeks were pooled, since spike-specific TCR depth and breadth were not found to differ between the two schedules. Vaccinee samples were obtained from the UK trials COV001 and COV002, which included a single-blind randomized controlled phase 2/3 trial of AZD1222 (ChAdOx1 nCoV-19) in healthy adults. Trial participant PBMC samples were collected at day 0 and day 28 after the second dose for TCRbeta chain sequencing. The rearranged chain carries TRBV2 and TRBJ1-5; no D segment can be confidently identified. This clonotype was sampled from an adult who received the AZD1222 COVID-19 vaccine. The material was peripheral blood, obtained 28 days after the second AZD1222 dose. The CDR3 amino acid sequence is: CASSENSLSNQPQHF. The nucleotide sequence reads as follows: TGTGCCAGCAGTGAGAACAGCCTTAGCAATCAGCCCCAGCATTTT.